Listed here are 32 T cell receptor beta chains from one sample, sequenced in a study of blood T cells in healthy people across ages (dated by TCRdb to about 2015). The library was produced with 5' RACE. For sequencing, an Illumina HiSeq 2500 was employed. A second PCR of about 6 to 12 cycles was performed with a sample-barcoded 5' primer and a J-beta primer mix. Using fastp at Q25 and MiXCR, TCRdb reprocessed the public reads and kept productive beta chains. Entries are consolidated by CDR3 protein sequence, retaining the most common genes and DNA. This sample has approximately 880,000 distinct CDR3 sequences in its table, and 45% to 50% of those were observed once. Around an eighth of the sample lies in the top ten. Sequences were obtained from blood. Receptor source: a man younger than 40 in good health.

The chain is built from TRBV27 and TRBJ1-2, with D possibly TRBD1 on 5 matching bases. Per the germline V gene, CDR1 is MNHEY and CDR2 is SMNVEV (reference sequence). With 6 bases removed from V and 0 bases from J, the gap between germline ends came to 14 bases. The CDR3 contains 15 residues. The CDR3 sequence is CASSEVGGANYGYTF. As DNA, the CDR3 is TGTGCCAGCAGCGAGGTGGGAGGGGCTAACTATGGCTACACCTTC.

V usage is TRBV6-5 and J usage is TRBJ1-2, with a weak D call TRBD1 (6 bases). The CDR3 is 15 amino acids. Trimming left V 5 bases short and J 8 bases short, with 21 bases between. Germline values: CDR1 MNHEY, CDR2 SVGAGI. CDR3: CASSRTRDNFLGYTF. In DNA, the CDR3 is TGTGCCAGCAGTCGTACTCGGGACAACTTCCTAGGCTACACCTTC.

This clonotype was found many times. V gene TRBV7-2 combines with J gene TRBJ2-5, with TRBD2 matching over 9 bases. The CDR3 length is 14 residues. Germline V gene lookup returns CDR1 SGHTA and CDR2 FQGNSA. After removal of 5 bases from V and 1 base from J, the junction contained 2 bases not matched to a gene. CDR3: CASSMGLAQETQYF. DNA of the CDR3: TGTGCCAGCAGCATGGGACTAGCCCAAGAGACCCAGTACTTC.

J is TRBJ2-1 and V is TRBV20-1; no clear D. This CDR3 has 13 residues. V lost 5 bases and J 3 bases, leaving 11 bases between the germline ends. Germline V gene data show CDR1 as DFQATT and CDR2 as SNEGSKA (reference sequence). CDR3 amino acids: CSAPLSLYNEQFF. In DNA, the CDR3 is TGCAGTGCTCCACTCTCCCTCTACAATGAGCAGTTCTTC.

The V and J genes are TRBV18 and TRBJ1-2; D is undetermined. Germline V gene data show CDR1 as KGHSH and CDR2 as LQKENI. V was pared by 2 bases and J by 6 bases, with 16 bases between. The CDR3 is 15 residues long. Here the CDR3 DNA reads TGTGCCAGCTCACCAATGACAACCCTCGGAGATGGCTACACCTTC. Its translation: CASSPMTTLGDGYTF.

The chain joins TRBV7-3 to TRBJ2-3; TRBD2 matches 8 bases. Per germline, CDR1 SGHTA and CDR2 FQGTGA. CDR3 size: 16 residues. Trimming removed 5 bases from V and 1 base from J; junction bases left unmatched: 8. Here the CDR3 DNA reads TGTGCCAGCAGCCCCCTGGCGCGGGGGGGCACAGATACGCAGTATTTT. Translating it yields CASSPLARGGTDTQYF.

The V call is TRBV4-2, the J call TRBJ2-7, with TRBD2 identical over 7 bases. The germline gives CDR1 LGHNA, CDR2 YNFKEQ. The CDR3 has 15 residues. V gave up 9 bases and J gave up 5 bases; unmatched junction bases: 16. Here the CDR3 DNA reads TGTGCCAGTAGGTCTACCGGGGGGAACTGGCACGAGCAGTACTTC. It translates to CASRSTGGNWHEQYF.

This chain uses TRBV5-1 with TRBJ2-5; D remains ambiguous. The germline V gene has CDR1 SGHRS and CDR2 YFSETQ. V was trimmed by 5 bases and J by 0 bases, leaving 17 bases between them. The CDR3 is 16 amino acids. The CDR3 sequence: CASSPGGRQNQETQYF. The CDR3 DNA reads TGCGCCAGCAGTCCCGGTGGCAGGCAGAACCAAGAGACCCAGTACTTC.

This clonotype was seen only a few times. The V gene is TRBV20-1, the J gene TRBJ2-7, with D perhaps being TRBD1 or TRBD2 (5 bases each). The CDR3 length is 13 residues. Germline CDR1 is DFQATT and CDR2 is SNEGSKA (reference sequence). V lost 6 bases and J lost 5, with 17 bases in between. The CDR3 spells CSATRGLENEQYF. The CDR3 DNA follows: TGCAGTGCCACGAGGGGCCTCGAGAACGAGCAGTACTTC.

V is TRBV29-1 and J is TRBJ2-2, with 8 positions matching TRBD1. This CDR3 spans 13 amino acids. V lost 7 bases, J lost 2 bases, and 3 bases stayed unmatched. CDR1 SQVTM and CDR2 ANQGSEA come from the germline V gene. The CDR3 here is CSADRENTGELFF. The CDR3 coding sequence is TGCAGCGCGGACAGGGAAAACACCGGGGAGCTGTTTTTT.

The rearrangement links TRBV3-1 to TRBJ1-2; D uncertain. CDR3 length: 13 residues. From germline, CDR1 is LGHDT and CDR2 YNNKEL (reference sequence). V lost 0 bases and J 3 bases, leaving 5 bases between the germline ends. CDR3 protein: CASSQEQYYGYTF. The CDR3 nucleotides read TGTGCCAGCAGCCAAGAGCAATACTATGGCTACACCTTC.

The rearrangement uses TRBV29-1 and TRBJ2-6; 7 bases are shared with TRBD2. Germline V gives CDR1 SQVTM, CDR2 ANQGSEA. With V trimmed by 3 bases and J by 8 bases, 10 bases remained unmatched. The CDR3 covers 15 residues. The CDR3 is CSVDGGSPGTNVLTF. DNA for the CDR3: TGCAGCGTTGACGGGGGGAGTCCAGGGACCAACGTCCTGACTTTC.

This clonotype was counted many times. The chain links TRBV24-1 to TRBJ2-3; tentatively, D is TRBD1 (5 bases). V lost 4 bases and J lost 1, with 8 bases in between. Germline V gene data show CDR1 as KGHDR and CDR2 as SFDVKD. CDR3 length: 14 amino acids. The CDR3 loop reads CATSDRAGTDTQYF. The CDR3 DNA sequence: TGTGCCACCAGTGACAGGGCGGGCACAGATACGCAGTATTTT.

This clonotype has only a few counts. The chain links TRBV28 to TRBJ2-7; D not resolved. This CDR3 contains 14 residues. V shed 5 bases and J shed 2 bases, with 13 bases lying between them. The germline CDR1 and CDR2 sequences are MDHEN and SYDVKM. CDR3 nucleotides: TGTGCCAGCAGTCTTGCTAGGGTAACCTACGAGCAGTACTTC. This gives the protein CASSLARVTYEQYF.

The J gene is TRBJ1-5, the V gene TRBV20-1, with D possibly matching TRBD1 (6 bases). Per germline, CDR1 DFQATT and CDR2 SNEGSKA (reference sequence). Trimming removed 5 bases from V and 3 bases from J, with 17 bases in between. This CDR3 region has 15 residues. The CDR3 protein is CSALRSGQNNQPQHF. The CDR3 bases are TGCAGTGCTCTGAGATCGGGACAAAACAATCAGCCCCAGCATTTT.

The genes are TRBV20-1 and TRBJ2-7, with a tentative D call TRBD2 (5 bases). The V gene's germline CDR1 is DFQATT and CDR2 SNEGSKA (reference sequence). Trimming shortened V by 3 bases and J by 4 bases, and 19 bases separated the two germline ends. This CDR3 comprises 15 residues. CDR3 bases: TGCAGTGCTAGGGGTCCGAGGGAGAAGAGTTACGAGCAGTACTTC. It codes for CSARGPREKSYEQYF.

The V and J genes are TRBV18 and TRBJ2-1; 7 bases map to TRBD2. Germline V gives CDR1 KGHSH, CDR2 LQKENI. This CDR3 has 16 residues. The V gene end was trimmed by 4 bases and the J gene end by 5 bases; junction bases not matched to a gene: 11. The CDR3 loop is CASSQMPSGAHNEQFF. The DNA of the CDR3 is TGTGCCAGCTCACAAATGCCGAGCGGGGCCCACAATGAGCAGTTCTTC.

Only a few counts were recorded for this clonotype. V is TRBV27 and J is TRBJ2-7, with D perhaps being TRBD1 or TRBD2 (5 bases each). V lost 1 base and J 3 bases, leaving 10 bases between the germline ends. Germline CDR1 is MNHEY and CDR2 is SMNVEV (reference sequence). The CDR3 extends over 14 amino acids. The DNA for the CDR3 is TGTGCCAGCAGTTTATTTGGGGACGACTACGAGCAGTACTTC. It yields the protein CASSLFGDDYEQYF.

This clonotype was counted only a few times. This CDR3 reads CAIRGGQGLGYEQYF. The CDR3 DNA follows: TGTGCCATCAGGGGGGGACAGGGGTTAGGCTACGAGCAGTACTTC. The V call is TRBV10-3, the J call TRBJ2-7, with TRBD1 identical over 10 bases. The germline CDR1 and CDR2 sequences are ENHRY and SYGVKD. The J segment lost 3 bases and the V segment lost 6 bases, leaving 8 bases of the junction unmatched. The length of the CDR3 is 15 residues.

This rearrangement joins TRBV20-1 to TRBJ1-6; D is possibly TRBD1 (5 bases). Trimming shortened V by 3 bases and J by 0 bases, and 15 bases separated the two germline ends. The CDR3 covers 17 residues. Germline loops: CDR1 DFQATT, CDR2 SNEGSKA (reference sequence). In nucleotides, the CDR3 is TGCAGTGCTAGCGAACTGACAGAGAGCTCCTATAATTCACCCCTCCACTTT. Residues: CSASELTESSYNSPLHF.

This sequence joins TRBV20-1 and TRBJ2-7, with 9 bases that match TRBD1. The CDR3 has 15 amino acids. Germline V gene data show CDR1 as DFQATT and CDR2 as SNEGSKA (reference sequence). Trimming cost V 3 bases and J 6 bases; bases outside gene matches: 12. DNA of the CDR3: TGCAGTGCTAGTGTATCTGCAGGACAGGGGCGCGAGCAGTACTTC. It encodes CSASVSAGQGREQYF.

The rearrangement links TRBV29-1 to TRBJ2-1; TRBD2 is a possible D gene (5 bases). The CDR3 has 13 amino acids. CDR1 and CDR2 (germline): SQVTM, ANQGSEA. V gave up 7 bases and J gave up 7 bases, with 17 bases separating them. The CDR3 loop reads CSAARYRENEQFF. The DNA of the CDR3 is TGCAGCGCTGCCCGGTATAGGGAGAATGAGCAGTTCTTC.

The CDR3 DNA follows: TGCGCCAGCAGCTTGGGGACACGGAAACTCACAGATACGCAGTATTTT. This translates into CASSLGTRKLTDTQYF. This rearrangement joins TRBV5-1 to TRBJ2-3, with TRBD1 as a possible D gene (5 bases). The germline CDR1 and CDR2 sequences are SGHRS and YFSETQ. The CDR3 sequence is 16 residues long. Trimming cost V 0 bases and J 2 bases, with 13 bases left between them. Together with reference TRBV5-1 and TRBJ2-3, the CDR3 gives the full variable domain: KAGVTQTPRYLIKTRGQQVTLSCSPISGHRSVSWYQQTPGQGLQFLFEYFSETQRNKGNFPGRFSGRQFSNSRSEMNVSTLELGDSALYLCASSLGTRKLTDTQYFGPGTRLTVL.

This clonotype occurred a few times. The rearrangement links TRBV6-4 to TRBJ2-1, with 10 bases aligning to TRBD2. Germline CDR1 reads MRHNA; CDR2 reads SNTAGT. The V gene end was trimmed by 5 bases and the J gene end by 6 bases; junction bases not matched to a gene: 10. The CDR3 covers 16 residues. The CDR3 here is CASSLSGGEGFNEQFF. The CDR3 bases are TGTGCCAGCAGTCTGAGCGGGGGGGAAGGGTTCAATGAGCAGTTCTTC.

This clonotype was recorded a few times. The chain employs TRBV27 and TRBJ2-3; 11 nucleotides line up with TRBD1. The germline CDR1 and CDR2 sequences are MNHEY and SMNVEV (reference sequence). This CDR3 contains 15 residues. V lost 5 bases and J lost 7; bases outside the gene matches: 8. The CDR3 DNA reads TGTGCCAGCAGTAGGCCCGGGACAGGGGGTAATACGCAGTATTTT. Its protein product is CASSRPGTGGNTQYF.

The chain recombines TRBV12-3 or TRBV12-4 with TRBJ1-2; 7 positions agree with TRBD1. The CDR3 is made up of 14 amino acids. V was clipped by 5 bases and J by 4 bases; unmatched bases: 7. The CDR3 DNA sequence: TGTGCCAGCAGTCCTCGGACAGGAAGCTATGGCTACACCTTC. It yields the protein CASSPRTGSYGYTF.

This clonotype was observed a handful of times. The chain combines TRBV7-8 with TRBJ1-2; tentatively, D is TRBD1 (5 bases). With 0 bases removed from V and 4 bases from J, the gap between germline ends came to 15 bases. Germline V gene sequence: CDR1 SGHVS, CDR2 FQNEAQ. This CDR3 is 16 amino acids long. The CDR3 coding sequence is TGTGCCAGCAGCTTAGCGGGACTCACAGACGGCTATGGCTACACCTTC. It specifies CASSLAGLTDGYGYTF.

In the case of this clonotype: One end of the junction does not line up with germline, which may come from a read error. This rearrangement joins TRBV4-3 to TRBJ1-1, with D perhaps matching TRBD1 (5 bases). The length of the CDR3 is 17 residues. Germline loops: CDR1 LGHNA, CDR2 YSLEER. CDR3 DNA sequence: TGCGCCGGCAGCCAAGGTCGACTTCAGGGTATGGGAACTGAAGCTTTCTTT. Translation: CAGSQGRLQGMGTEAFF.

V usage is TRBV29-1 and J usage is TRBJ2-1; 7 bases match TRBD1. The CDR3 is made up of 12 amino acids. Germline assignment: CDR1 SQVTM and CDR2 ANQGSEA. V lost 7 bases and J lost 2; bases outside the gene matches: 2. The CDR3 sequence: CSAQGAYNEQFF. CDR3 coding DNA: TGCAGCGCCCAGGGGGCCTACAATGAGCAGTTCTTC.

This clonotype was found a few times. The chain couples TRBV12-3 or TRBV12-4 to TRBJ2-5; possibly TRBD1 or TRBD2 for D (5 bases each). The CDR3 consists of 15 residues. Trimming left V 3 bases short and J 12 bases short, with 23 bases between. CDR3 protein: CASSLIRGPRGFEYF. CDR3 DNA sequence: TGTGCCAGCAGTTTGATCCGGGGCCCACGGGGTTTCGAGTACTTC.

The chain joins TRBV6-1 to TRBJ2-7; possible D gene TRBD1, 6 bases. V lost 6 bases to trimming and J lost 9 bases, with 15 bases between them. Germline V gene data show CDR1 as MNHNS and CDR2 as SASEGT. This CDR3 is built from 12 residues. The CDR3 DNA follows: TGTGCCAGCAGAGAGACAGGCTTAAGGCAGTACTTC. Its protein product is CASRETGLRQYF.

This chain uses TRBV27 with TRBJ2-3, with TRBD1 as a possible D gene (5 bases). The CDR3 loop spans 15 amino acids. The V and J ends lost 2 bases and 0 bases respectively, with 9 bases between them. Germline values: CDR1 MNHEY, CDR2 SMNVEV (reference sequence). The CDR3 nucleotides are TGTGCCAGCAGTTTAGTCCCAGGGAGCACAGATACGCAGTATTTT. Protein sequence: CASSLVPGSTDTQYF.